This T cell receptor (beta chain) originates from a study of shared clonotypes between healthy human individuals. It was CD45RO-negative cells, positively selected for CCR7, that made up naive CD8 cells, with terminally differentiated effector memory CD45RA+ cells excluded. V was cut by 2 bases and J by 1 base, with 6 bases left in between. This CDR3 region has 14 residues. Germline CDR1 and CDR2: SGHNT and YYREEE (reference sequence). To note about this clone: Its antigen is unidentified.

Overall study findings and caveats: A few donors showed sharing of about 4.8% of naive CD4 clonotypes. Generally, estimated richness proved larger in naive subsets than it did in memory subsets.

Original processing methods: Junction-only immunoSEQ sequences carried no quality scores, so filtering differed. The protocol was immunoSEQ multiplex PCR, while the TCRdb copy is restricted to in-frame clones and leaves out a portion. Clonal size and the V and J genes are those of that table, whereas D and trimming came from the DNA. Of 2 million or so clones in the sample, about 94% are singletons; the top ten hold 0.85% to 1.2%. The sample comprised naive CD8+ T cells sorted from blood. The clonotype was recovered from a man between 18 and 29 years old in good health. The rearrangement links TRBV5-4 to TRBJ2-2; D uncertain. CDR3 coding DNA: TGTGCCAGCAGCTTATTGGGGAACACCGGGGAGCTGTTTTTT. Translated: CASSLLGNTGELFF.